This TCR beta chain was observed in a study of blood T cell repertoires in COVID-19. Recruits, aged roughly 18 to 90 years, lived in 20 to 30 US areas. Data came from immunoSEQ multiplex PCR; TCRdb stores just in-frame clones and leaves some out. The repertoire holds hundreds of thousands of clones, with more than 75% as singletons. There are 14 residues in the CDR3. Germline V gives CDR1 KGHSH, CDR2 LQKENI. Trimming pared 0 bases from V and 7 bases from J, leaving 10 bases between. J is TRBJ2-1 and V is TRBV18, with TRBD1 as a possible D gene (6 bases). This TCR came from a woman aged 60-75 years in a cohort exposed to, infected with or recovered from COVID-19 (not recorded which). Material: PBMCs or T cells enriched from blood (not recorded which). The chain's CDR3 is CASSPPLQGNEQFF. DNA for the CDR3: TGTGCCAGCTCACCACCGTTACAGGGAAATGAGCAGTTCTTC.